These 8 T cell receptor beta chains originate from one sample sequenced in a study of cytomegalovirus exposure and HLA in healthy donors. The PCR ran on 60 Vbeta and 13 Jbeta primers. Assay used: immunoSEQ multiplex PCR; TCRdb lists only in-frame clones, some missing. Recorded for this sample: under 70,000 clones. Sequenced material: PBMCs. These receptors all come from a man over 45 in good health and CMV-seropositive.

CDR3 nucleotide sequence: TGTGCCAGCAGTTACTCGGGCAGGGGAATGGAAGAGCAGTACTTC. Its translation is CASSYSGRGMEEQYF. This chain links TRBV6-5 with TRBJ2-7, with D perhaps matching TRBD1 (6 bases). With 0 bases removed from V and 7 bases from J, the gap between germline ends came to 16 bases. The CDR3 sequence is 15 residues long. Germline V gives CDR1 MNHEY, CDR2 SVGAGI.

The genes are TRBV4-1 and TRBJ2-3, with 9 nucleotides matching TRBD2. CDR3 size: 15 residues. Unmatched junction bases numbered 3, after V lost 3 bases and J lost 2 bases. The germline CDR1 and CDR2 sequences are MGHRA and YSYEKL. CDR3 amino acids: CASSQGGGDTDTQYF. DNA for the CDR3: TGCGCCAGCAGCCAGGGCGGGGGGGACACAGATACGCAGTATTTT.

The chain combines TRBV19 with TRBJ1-5; D gene uncertain. CDR1 and CDR2 from the germline V gene are LNHDA and SQIVND (reference sequence). V dropped 5 bases and J dropped 7 bases, with 12 bases sitting between them. This CDR3 region has 13 residues. In DNA, the CDR3 is TGTGCCAGTAGTGGGAGATTGCTCCAGCCCCAGCATTTT. Its protein product is CASSGRLLQPQHF.

The rearrangement uses TRBV19 and TRBJ1-1; the match to TRBD1 covers 10 bases. Germline lookup yields CDR1 LNHDA and CDR2 SQIVND (reference sequence). V lost 7 bases and J lost 5; bases outside the gene matches: 7. The CDR3 is 14 residues long. The CDR3 here is CASTMDRGGTEAFF. The CDR3, as DNA: TGTGCCAGTACCATGGACAGGGGGGGGACTGAAGCTTTCTTT.

The chain combines TRBV14 with TRBJ2-1, with TRBD2 matching 11 bases. Per germline, CDR1 SGHDN and CDR2 FVKESK. V was clipped by 4 bases and J by 5 bases; unmatched bases: 7. The CDR3 has 16 residues. The CDR3 reads CASSPLLSGRDNEQFF. CDR3 coding DNA: TGTGCCAGCAGCCCCTTACTTAGCGGGAGGGACAATGAGCAGTTCTTC.

The chain joins TRBV5-6 to TRBJ2-7; D not certain. V was pared by 1 base and J by 1 base, with 3 bases between. Germline assignment: CDR1 SGHDT and CDR2 YYEEEE. The CDR3 totals 12 residues. DNA for the CDR3: TGTGCCAGCAGCTTGCGGTCCTACGAGCAGTACTTC. Translated, it gives CASSLRSYEQYF. Complete variable domain (other parts from reference TRBV5-6 and TRBJ2-7): DAGVTQSPTHLIKTRGQQVTLRCSPKSGHDTVSWYQQALGQGPQFIFQYYEEEERQRGNFPDRFSGHQFPNYSSELNVNALLLGDSALYLCASSLRSYEQYFGPGTRLTVT.

The V and J genes are TRBV28 and TRBJ2-5; TRBD1 agrees at 7 bases. The CDR3 runs to 16 residues. CDR1 MDHEN and CDR2 SYDVKM come from the germline V gene. The V and J ends lost 4 bases and 5 bases, in that order; junction bases with no gene match: 13. CDR3 sequence (DNA): TGTGCCAGCAGTTCCGGCGGACAGGCCGAGAGGGAGACCCAGTACTTC. It yields the protein CASSSGGQAERETQYF.

The rearrangement uses TRBV2 and TRBJ1-2, with D unclear. Trimming shortened V by 1 base and J by 3 bases, and 9 bases separated the two germline ends. Germline V gene data show CDR1 as SNHLY and CDR2 as FYNNEI. CDR3 length: 14 residues. CDR3 sequence (DNA): TGTGCCAGCAGTGAAGACGGAGACGACTATGGCTACACCTTC. Its translation: CASSEDGDDYGYTF.